This TCR beta chain originates from a study of T-cell memory formation after mild COVID-19. In germline, CDR1 is SGHDT, CDR2 YYEEEE. This CDR3 is built from 15 residues. V was cut by 0 bases and J by 7 bases, with 15 bases left in between. One entry per CDR3 protein, called by TCRdb with MiXCR from the 5' RACE reads. Of approximately 290,000 distinct CDR3 sequences in the sample, just under 20% were seen once. This receptor was identified in a man aged 18 to 30 who had mild COVID-19 (a few samples of this study predate the infection). Cell type and time point are not known. The specimen sequenced was PBMCs or a T cell subset sorted from them (not recorded which). V gene TRBV5-6 combines with J gene TRBJ2-3; TRBD1 is a possible D gene (8 bases). The CDR3 reads CASSLGNRGGNTQYF. Written as DNA, the CDR3 is TGTGCCAGCAGCTTGGGAAACAGGGGGGGGAATACGCAGTATTTT.